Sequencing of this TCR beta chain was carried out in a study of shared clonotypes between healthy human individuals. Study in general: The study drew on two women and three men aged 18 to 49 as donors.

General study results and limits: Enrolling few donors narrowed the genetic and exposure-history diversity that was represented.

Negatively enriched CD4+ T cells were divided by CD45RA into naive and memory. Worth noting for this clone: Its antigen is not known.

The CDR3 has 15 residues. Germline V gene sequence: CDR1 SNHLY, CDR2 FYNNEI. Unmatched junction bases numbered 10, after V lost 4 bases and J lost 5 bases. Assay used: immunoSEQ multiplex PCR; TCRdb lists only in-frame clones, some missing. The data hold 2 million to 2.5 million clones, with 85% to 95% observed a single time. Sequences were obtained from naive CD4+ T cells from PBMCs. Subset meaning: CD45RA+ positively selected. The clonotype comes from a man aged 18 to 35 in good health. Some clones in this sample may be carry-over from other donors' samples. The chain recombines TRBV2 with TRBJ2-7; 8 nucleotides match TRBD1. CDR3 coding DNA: TGTGCCAGCAGTGGGGGACAGGTTACTTTAGACGAGCAGTACTTC. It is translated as CASSGGQVTLDEQYF. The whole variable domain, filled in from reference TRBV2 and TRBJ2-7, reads EPEVTQTPSHQVTQMGQEVILRCVPISNHLYFYWYRQILGQKVEFLVSFYNNEISEKSEIFDDQFSVERPDGSNFTLKIRSTKLEDSAMYFCASSGGQVTLDEQYFGPGTRLTVT.